This is a list of T cell receptor beta chains from one sample in a study of graft-versus-host responses after intestinal transplantation. Profiled with immunoSEQ multiplex PCR; TCRdb holds only in-frame clones, not every one. The repertoire holds roughly 100,000 clones, roughly 91% seen once, with 0.15% to 0.2% in the top ten. For these TCRs, the target antigens are not known. The material sequenced was unstimulated CD4+ T cells sorted from spleen or lymph node cells, taken before transplant. Receptor source: a human donor who was the organ donor for an intestinal transplant. Each CDR3 is given with its conserved first and last residue. The D gene is left open where the match is weak. The size field is filled for only some rows; it gives once, few, many or a size class.

.,TRBJ1-2,TRBV6-1,.,CASSEVLVRGTDGYTF,TGTGCCAGCAGTGAAGTCCTCGTCAGGGGAACGGATGGCTACACCTTC
.,TRBJ1-5,TRBV25-1,.,CASSETVSNQPQHF,TGTGCCAGCAGTGAGACAGTTAGCAATCAGCCCCAGCATTTT
TRBD2,TRBJ2-5,TRBV4-1,.,CASSQSGGPETQYF,TGCGCCAGCAGCCAAAGCGGGGGGCCAGAGACCCAGTACTTC
.,TRBJ1-1,TRBV27,.,CASSESTPRAAFF,TGTGCCAGCAGTGAATCGACACCGCGGGCAGCTTTCTTT
TRBD2,TRBJ2-5,TRBV11-2,.,CASSLTGTSGRETQYF,TGTGCCAGCAGCTTAACCGGGACTAGCGGGCGGGAGACCCAGTACTTC
TRBD2,TRBJ2-3,TRBV28,.,CASTPGAGGPDTQYF,TGTGCCAGCACCCCGGGGGCGGGGGGCCCAGATACGCAGTATTTT
.,TRBJ2-7,TRBV6-1,.,CASFSSDSSYEQYF,TGTGCCAGCTTCAGCTCGGACAGTTCCTACGAGCAGTACTTC
.,TRBJ1-6,TRBV5-1,.,CASSFIRDSPLHF,TGCGCCAGCAGCTTTATCAGGGATTCACCCCTCCACTTT
TRBD1,TRBJ1-2,TRBV4-2,.,CASSQGDRGGSGYTF,TGTGCCAGCAGCCAGGGGGACAGGGGTGGGAGTGGCTACACCTTC
.,TRBJ2-3,TRBV4-2,.,CASSQDAASGTDTQYF,TGTGCCAGCAGCCAAGATGCGGCTAGCGGCACAGATACGCAGTATTTT
TRBD1,TRBJ2-7,TRBV6-1,.,CASSTGAHEQYF,TGTGCCAGCAGCACAGGGGCCCACGAGCAGTACTTC
TRBD1,TRBJ2-7,TRBV2,.,CASSLPGQGSYEQYF,TGTGCCAGCAGTCTTCCGGGACAGGGCTCCTACGAGCAGTACTTC
.,TRBJ2-3,TRBV28,.,CASSPRQYPSTDTQYF,TGTGCCAGCAGCCCTAGACAGTACCCTAGCACAGATACGCAGTATTTT
.,TRBJ2-5,TRBV29-1,.,CSVELGQGETQYF,TGCAGCGTTGAACTCGGGCAGGGAGAGACCCAGTACTTC
.,TRBJ2-2,TRBV7-9,.,CASSLTRVRTGELFF,TGTGCCAGCAGCTTAACCAGGGTTAGGACCGGGGAGCTGTTTTTT
TRBD2,TRBJ2-1,TRBV4-1,.,CASSQVGLAGETYNEQFF,TGCGCCAGCAGCCAAGTAGGACTAGCGGGGGAAACATACAATGAGCAGTTCTTC
.,TRBJ1-6,TRBV28,.,CASGLFSNSPLHF,TGTGCCAGCGGCCTGTTTTCTAATTCACCCCTCCACTTT
.,TRBJ2-1,TRBV5-6,.,CASSFRLVMGEQFF,TGTGCCAGCAGCTTCCGACTAGTTATGGGCGAGCAGTTCTTC
.,TRBJ2-5,TRBV2,.,CASKGQGLYQETQYF,TGTGCCAGCAAGGGGCAGGGGTTGTACCAAGAGACCCAGTACTTC
TRBD1,TRBJ1-3,TRBV30,.,CASGQRYSGNTIYF,TGTGCGTCGGGACAGCGATACTCTGGAAACACCATATATTTT
.,TRBJ1-1,TRBV6-5,.,CASSYSTRWTEAFF,TGTGCCAGCAGTTATTCTACGAGGTGGACTGAAGCTTTCTTT
TRBD1,TRBJ1-4,TRBV27,.,CASKRTGVGDFEKLFF,TGTGCCAGCAAAAGGACAGGGGTGGGGGATTTTGAAAAACTGTTTTTT
TRBD1,TRBJ2-4,TRBV19,.,CASSRSTGGSKNIQYF,TGTGCCAGTAGTAGGAGCACAGGGGGCTCAAAAAACATTCAGTACTTC
TRBD1,TRBJ1-1,TRBV7-2,.,CASSFGDRGRGNTEAFF,TGTGCCAGCAGCTTCGGGGACAGGGGGCGAGGGAACACTGAAGCTTTCTTT
TRBD1,TRBJ1-5,TRBV5-6,.,CASSFGQGDQPQHF,TGTGCCAGCAGCTTCGGGCAGGGGGATCAGCCCCAGCATTTT
.,TRBJ2-5,TRBV11-3,.,CASSRMGLEETQYF,TGTGCCAGCAGCCGTATGGGGCTGGAAGAGACCCAGTACTTC
TRBD2,TRBJ2-5,TRBV25-1,.,CASSEYGGGQETQYF,TGTGCCAGCAGTGAATACGGCGGGGGGCAAGAGACCCAGTACTTC
TRBD2,TRBJ2-1,TRBV7-2,.,CASSTGLVSSSYNEQFF,TGTGCCAGCAGCACAGGACTAGTTTCCTCCTCCTACAATGAGCAGTTCTTC
.,TRBJ2-7,TRBV5-5,.,CASSLVLRATEQYF,TGTGCCAGCAGCTTGGTTCTCAGGGCCACTGAGCAGTACTTC
TRBD2,TRBJ2-1,TRBV27,.,CASSFRGGGWNEQFF,TGTGCCAGCAGTTTTCGCGGGGGGGGTTGGAATGAGCAGTTCTTC
TRBD1,TRBJ1-4,TRBV6-5,.,CASSWDRGGEKLFF,TGTGCCAGCAGCTGGGACAGGGGCGGAGAAAAACTGTTTTTT
TRBD2,TRBJ2-3,TRBV2,.,CASSVGSLAGEGF,TGTGCCAGCAGTGTGGGTTCACTAGCGGGGGAGGGTTTT
.,TRBJ1-2,TRBV2,.,CASSHRVGGYTF,TGTGCCAGCAGTCACAGGGTAGGAGGCTACACCTTC
.,TRBJ2-1,TRBV27,.,CASALGSSYNEQFF,TGTGCCAGCGCCCTCGGGAGCTCCTACAATGAGCAGTTCTTC
TRBD2,TRBJ2-2,TRBV5-1,.,CASSLLAATGELFF,TGCGCCAGCAGCTTGCTAGCGGCGACCGGGGAGCTGTTTTTT
.,TRBJ2-5,TRBV19,.,CASSVQGSATQYF,TGTGCCAGTAGTGTTCAGGGGTCGGCGACCCAGTACTTC
.,TRBJ2-5,TRBV4-2,.,CASSQDTRRETQYF,TGTGCCAGCAGCCAAGATACTAGACGAGAGACCCAGTACTTC
TRBD2,TRBJ2-7,TRBV27,once,CATRGGPLSEQYF,TGTGCGACACGGGGGGGGCCCCTGAGCGAGCAGTACTTC
TRBD1,TRBJ2-7,TRBV5-4,once,CASSLWGRGRSEQYF,TGTGCCAGCAGCTTGTGGGGCAGGGGGCGGAGCGAGCAGTACTTC
.,TRBJ1-2,TRBV6-1,.,CASRTRDTLDYGYTF,TGTGCCAGCAGAACCCGGGACACCCTCGACTATGGCTACACCTTC
.,TRBJ1-6,TRBV4-2,.,CASSQEDLVTGLNSPLHF,TGTGCCAGCAGCCAAGAAGATCTTGTGACAGGTTTGAATTCACCCCTCCACTTT
TRBD1,TRBJ2-1,TRBV4-3,.,CASSHIGQGSYNEQFF,TGCGCCAGCAGCCATATCGGACAGGGGTCCTACAATGAGCAGTTCTTC
TRBD1,TRBJ1-4,TRBV5-1,.,CASSIIQGGEKLFF,TGCGCCAGCAGCATAATACAGGGGGGAGAAAAACTGTTTTTT
.,TRBJ2-2,TRBV2,.,CASSGQGGAGELFF,TGTGCCAGCAGTGGCCAGGGTGGGGCCGGGGAGCTGTTTTTT
.,TRBJ1-2,TRBV5-1,.,CASSPWASTGDRYTF,TGCGCCAGCAGCCCTTGGGCCTCAACGGGGGACCGCTACACCTTC
.,TRBJ2-7,TRBV6-7,.,CASSYVEGWTDSYEQYF,TGTGCCAGCAGTTACGTAGAGGGCTGGACAGACTCCTACGAGCAGTACTTC
.,TRBJ2-3,TRBV19,.,CASSLNRLSTDTQYF,TGTGCCAGTAGCCTAAACAGGCTGAGCACAGATACGCAGTATTTT